These 6 T cell receptor beta chains were sequenced from one sample in a study of cytomegalovirus exposure and HLA in healthy donors. Vbeta (60) and Jbeta (13) primers were used in the PCR. The repertoire was sequenced with immunoSEQ multiplex PCR; TCRdb's copy has only in-frame clones and lacks some. The repertoire holds some 200,000 clones, approximately 78% seen once, with approximately 6.5% in the top ten. Material for sequencing was PBMCs. Receptors originate from a woman aged 45-65 years in good health and CMV-seropositive.

The V call is TRBV7-6, the J call TRBJ2-5; possibly TRBD1 for D (5 bases). Between the trimmed V and J ends, which lost 3 bases and 3 bases, there was a span of 8 bases. Germline V lookup: CDR1 SGHVS, CDR2 FNYEAQ. The CDR3 is 13 amino acids. DNA of the CDR3: TGTGCCAGCAGCTTCGACAGAGAAGAGACCCAGTACTTC. Encoded protein: CASSFDREETQYF. Supplemented by reference TRBV7-6 and TRBJ2-5, the full variable domain reads GAGVSQSPRYKVTKRGQDVALRCDPISGHVSLYWYRQALGQGPEFLTYFNYEAQQDKSGLPNDRFSAERPEGSISTLTIQRTEQRDSAMYRCASSFDREETQYFGPGTRLLVL.

This clone was observed a few times. The junction departs from germline at one end; a sequencing error may be responsible. The V gene is TRBV7-7, the J gene TRBJ2-3, with TRBD2 identical over 12 bases. Germline CDR1 and CDR2: SSHAT and FNYEAQ (reference sequence). The CDR3 is 16 residues long. CDR3 in amino acids: CASSLGLAGNADTQYF. CDR3 in DNA: TGTGCTAGCAGCCTAGGACTAGCGGGGAATGCAGATACGCAGTATTTT. The whole variable domain, remainder taken from reference TRBV7-7 and TRBJ2-3, is GAGVSQSPRYKVTKRGQDVTLRCDPISSHATLYWYQQALGQGPEFLTYFNYEAQPDKSGLPSDRFSAERPEGSISTLTIQRTEQRDSAMYRCASSLGLAGNADTQYFGPGTRLTVL.

This chain's CDR3 is CASSLSGNPSSYEQYF. CDR3 nucleotide sequence: TGCGCCAGCAGCTTGTCGGGGAACCCCAGCTCCTACGAGCAGTACTTC. V is TRBV5-1 and J is TRBJ2-5; weak D call: TRBD2 (5 bases). The tail of the sequence fits TRBJ2-7 better, so the J call may be wrong. Germline V gene sequence: CDR1 SGHRS, CDR2 YFSETQ. This CDR3 has 16 residues.

The V and J genes are TRBV5-1 and TRBJ1-3, with no clear D. The length of the CDR3 is 14 residues. V dropped 0 bases and J dropped 3 bases, with 7 bases sitting between them. Germline CDR1 SGHRS, CDR2 YFSETQ. CDR3 nucleotide sequence: TGCGCCAGCAGCTTGGAACCAGGTGGAAACACCATATATTTT. It translates to CASSLEPGGNTIYF.

The V gene is TRBV5-8, the J gene TRBJ2-1, with 8 bases identical to TRBD2. V shed 2 bases, J shed 3 bases, and the junction held 4 bases outside the gene matches. The length of the CDR3 is 15 residues. Germline V CDR1 and CDR2: SGHTS, YDEGEE. CDR3 sequence (DNA): TGTGCCAGCAGCTTTAGCGGGAACAGCTACAATGAGCAGTTCTTC. It yields the protein CASSFSGNSYNEQFF.

This clone has a handful of counts. The J gene is TRBJ2-7, the V gene TRBV7-2; TRBD2 aligns across 11 bases. The V segment lost 5 bases and the J segment 7 bases; nucleotides outside the gene matches: 7. This CDR3 is 14 amino acids long. Germline lookup yields CDR1 SGHTA and CDR2 FQGNSA. This chain's CDR3 is CASSISGGAREQYF. CDR3 DNA: TGTGCCAGCAGCATTAGCGGGGGGGCCCGGGAGCAGTACTTC.